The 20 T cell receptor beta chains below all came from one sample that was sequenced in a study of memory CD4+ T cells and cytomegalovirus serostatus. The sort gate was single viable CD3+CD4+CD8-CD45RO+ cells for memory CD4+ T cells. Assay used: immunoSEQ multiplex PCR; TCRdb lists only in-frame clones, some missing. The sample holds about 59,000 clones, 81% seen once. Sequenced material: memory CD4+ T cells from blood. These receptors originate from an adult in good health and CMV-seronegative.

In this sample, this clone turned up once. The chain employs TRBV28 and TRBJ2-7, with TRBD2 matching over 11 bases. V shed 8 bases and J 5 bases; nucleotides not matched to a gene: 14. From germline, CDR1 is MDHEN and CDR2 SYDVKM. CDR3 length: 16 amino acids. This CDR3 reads CASGAGGTSGWHEQYF. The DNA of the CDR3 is TGTGCCAGCGGAGCCGGCGGGACTAGCGGTTGGCACGAGCAGTACTTC.

The CDR3 DNA is TGCGCCAGCAGTGAGCGGAGGGGATCAGGGGAAAAACTGTTTTTT. Protein product: CASSERRGSGEKLFF. The genes are TRBV10-1 and TRBJ1-4; D might be TRBD1 (5 bases). Trimming removed 2 bases from V and 8 bases from J, with 15 bases in between. CDR1 and CDR2 (germline): WNHNN, SYGVQD (reference sequence). The CDR3 length is 15 residues.

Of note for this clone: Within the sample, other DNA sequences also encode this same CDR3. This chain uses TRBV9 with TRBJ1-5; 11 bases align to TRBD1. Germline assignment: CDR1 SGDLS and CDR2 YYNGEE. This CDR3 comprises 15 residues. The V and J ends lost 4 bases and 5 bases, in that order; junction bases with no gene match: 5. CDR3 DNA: TGTGCCAGCAGCCCCCGGACAGGGGGCGATCAGCCCCAGCATTTT. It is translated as CASSPRTGGDQPQHF.

The CDR3, as DNA: TGTGCCAGCAGTGCGGGGGGGGTTAGCAATCAGCCCCAGCATTTT. Translated: CASSAGGVSNQPQHF. The chain links TRBV28 to TRBJ1-5; TRBD1 might be the D (5 bases). V was trimmed by 5 bases and J by 0 bases, leaving 11 bases between them. This CDR3 is built from 15 residues. CDR1 MDHEN and CDR2 SYDVKM come from the germline V gene.

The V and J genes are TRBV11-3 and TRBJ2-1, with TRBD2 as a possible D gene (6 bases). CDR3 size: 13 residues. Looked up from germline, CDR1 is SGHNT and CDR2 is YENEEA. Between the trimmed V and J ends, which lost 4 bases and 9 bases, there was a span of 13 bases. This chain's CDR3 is CASSSPVGGEQFF. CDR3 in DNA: TGTGCCAGCAGCTCACCCGTCGGGGGTGAGCAGTTCTTC.

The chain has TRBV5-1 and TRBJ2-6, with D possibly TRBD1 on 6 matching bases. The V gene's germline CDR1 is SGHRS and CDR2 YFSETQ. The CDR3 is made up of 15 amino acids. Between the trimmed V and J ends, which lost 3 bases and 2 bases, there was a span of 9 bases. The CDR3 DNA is TGCGCCAGCAGCTCTACAGGGACTGGGGCCAACGTCCTGACTTTC. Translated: CASSSTGTGANVLTF. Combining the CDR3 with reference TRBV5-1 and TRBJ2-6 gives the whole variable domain KAGVTQTPRYLIKTRGQQVTLSCSPISGHRSVSWYQQTPGQGLQFLFEYFSETQRNKGNFPGRFSGRQFSNSRSEMNVSTLELGDSALYLCASSSTGTGANVLTFGAGSRLTVL.

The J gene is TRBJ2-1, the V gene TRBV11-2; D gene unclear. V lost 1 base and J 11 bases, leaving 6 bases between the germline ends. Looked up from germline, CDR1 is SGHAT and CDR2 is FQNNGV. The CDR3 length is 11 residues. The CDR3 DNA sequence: TGTGCCAGCAGCTTAGCCAGTAAGCAGTTCTTC. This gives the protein CASSLASKQFF.

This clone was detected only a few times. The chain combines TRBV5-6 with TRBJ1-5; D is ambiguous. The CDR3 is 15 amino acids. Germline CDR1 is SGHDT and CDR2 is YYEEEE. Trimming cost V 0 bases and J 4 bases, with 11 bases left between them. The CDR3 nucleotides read TGTGCCAGCAGCTTGGGCGGGGTTGGAAATCAGCCCCAGCATTTT. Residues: CASSLGGVGNQPQHF.

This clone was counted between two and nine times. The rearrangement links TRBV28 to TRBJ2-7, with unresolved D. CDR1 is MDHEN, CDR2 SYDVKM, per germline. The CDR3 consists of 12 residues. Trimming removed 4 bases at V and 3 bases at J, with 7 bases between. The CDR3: CASSSRSYEQYF. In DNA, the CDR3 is TGTGCCAGCAGTTCCCGAAGCTACGAGCAGTACTTC.

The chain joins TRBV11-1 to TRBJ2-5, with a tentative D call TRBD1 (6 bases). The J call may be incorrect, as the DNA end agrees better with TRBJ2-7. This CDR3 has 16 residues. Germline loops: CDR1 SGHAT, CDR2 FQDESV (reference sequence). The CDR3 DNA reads TGTGCCAGCAGCCTCTCCGGGACACTCAGCTCCTACGAGCAGTACTTC. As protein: CASSLSGTLSSYEQYF.

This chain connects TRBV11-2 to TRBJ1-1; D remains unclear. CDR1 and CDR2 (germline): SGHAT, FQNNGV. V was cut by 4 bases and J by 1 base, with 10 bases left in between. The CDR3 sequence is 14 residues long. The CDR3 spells CASSSALRNTEAFF. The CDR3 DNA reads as TGTGCCAGCAGCTCGGCCTTACGGAACACTGAAGCTTTCTTT.

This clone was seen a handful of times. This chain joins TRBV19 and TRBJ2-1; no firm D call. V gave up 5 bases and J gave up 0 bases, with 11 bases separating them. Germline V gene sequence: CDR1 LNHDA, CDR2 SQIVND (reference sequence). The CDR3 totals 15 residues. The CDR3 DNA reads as TGTGCCAGTAGTCGCGAGTGGAGCTCCTACAATGAGCAGTTCTTC. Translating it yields CASSREWSSYNEQFF.

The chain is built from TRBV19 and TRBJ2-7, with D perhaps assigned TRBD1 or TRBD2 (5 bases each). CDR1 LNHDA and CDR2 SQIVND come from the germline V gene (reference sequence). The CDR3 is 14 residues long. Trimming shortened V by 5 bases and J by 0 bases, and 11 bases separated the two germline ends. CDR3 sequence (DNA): TGTGCCAGTAGTTTACGGGACGACTCCTACGAGCAGTACTTC. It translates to CASSLRDDSYEQYF.

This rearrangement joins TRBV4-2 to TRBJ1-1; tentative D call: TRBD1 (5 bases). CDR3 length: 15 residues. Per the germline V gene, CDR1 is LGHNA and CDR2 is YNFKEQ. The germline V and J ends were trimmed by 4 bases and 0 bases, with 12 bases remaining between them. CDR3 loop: CASSRGDGMNTEAFF. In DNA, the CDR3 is TGTGCCAGCAGCCGAGGGGACGGGATGAACACTGAAGCTTTCTTT.

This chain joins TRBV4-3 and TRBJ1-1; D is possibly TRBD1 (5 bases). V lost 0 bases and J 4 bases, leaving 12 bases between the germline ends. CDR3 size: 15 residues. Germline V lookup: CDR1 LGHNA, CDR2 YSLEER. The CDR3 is CASSQERGPSTEAFF. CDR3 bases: TGCGCCAGCAGCCAAGAAAGGGGCCCGAGCACTGAAGCTTTCTTT.

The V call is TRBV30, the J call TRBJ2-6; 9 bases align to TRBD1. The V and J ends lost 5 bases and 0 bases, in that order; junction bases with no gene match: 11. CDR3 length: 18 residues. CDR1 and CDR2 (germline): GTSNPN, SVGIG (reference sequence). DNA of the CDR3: TGTGCCTGGGAGAGGGGACAGGGCCTAACCTCTGGGGCCAACGTCCTGACTTTC. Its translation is CAWERGQGLTSGANVLTF. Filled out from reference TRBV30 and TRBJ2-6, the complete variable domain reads SQTIHQWPATLVQPVGSPLSLECTVEGTSNPNLYWYRQAAGRGLQLLFYSVGIGQISSEVPQNLSASRPQDRQFILSSKKLLLSDSGFYLCAWERGQGLTSGANVLTFGAGSRLTVL.

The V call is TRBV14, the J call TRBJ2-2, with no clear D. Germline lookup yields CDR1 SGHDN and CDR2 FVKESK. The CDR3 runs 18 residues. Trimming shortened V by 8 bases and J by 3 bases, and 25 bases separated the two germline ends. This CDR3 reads CASSLSVRGTYYTGELFF. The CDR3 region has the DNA TGTGCCAGCTCCCTGAGCGTCCGAGGCACTTACTACACCGGGGAGCTGTTTTTT.

This chain's CDR3 is CASSAGTGGRQYF. The CDR3 bases are TGTGCCAGCTCTGCGGGGACAGGGGGCCGACAGTACTTC. The chain couples TRBV6-1 to TRBJ2-7; 12 positions agree with TRBD1. The V and J ends lost 8 bases and 10 bases, in that order; junction bases with no gene match: 9. The germline V gene has CDR1 MNHNS and CDR2 SASEGT. This CDR3 has 13 residues.

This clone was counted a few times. CDR3 sequence reads: CASSYSFVNPEKLFF. Here the CDR3 DNA reads TGTGCCAGCAGTTACTCGTTCGTTAATCCCGAAAAACTGTTTTTT. The chain has TRBV6-5 and TRBJ1-4, with unresolved D. Per germline, CDR1 MNHEY and CDR2 SVGAGI. V shed 0 bases and J shed 8 bases, with 13 bases lying between them. The CDR3 is 15 residues long.

This chain's CDR3 is CASSSTGSNGEQFF. CDR3 DNA: TGTGCCAGCAGCTCCACGGGGTCAAACGGTGAGCAGTTCTTC. The chain links TRBV7-8 to TRBJ2-1, with D perhaps TRBD2 (5 bases). Germline V gene sequence: CDR1 SGHVS, CDR2 FQNEAQ. V lost 4 bases and J 9 bases, leaving 16 bases between the germline ends. The CDR3 is 14 residues long.